This TCR beta chain was retrieved from a study of cytomegalovirus exposure and HLA in healthy donors (dated by TCRdb to about 2017). Describing the broader study: In an earlier analysis of roughly 590 of the donors, 250 to 350 Gb of sequence data and 120 million or so unique TCR beta sequences from roughly 190 million T cells were reported. The study combined high-throughput TCR immunosequencing, statistical association of individual TCRs with disease status, and machine learning to predict cytomegalovirus infection status. An early release that covered roughly 600 HLA-typed donors contained about 300 gigabases of sequencing data and approximately 85 million unique TCR sequences. HLA typing included class I and class II loci at four-digit resolution. In a later analysis, previously published TCR beta repertoires from 666 donors were re-analyzed and high-resolution HLA genotyping was added so that TCR occurrence patterns could be studied. Of the approximately 400 genotyped donors, more than 75% were placed in the genetic ancestry cluster associated with self-reported Caucasian donors. Rather than drawing on any new phenotypic data, the later analysis identified candidate immune exposures from TCR beta sequences and the way those sequences occurred across donors. In a later genetic analysis, genome-wide SNP genotypes for 398 of the 666 donors were used, and that subset was treated as a discovery cohort. Every discovery cohort repertoire had been produced on one sequencing platform. Among a few hundred genotyped donors of the cohort, an average of roughly 240,000 unique TCR beta nucleotide sequences were sequenced per donor, roughly a sixth of them non-productive. The study aimed to test whether cataloging public T cell receptors could reveal signatures of past pathogen exposure. To decide whether each TCR beta V gene segment behaved as functional or pseudogenic, an earlier analysis of approximately 620 of the donors relied on high-throughput TCR beta sequencing. A separate validation cohort of roughly 110 different subjects was used in addition to the roughly 620-subject first cohort. Roughly 5 DR-DQ haplotypes were treated as single units for association and clustering because of strong linkage in the cohort. The number of donors typed differed by locus, with 629-630 for A, B, C, DRB1 and DQB1, about 500 for DQA1, 600 to 610 for DPA1, and some 470 for DPB1. Donor age, sex, ethnicity and CMV serostatus were collected together with the repertoire data. The T cell repertoires of some 700 subjects were profiled by immunosequencing and related to cytomegalovirus serostatus.

The cohort consisted of more than 650 healthy bone marrow donors. At the time of sampling, all cohort members were nominally healthy, though unrecorded immune exposures were likely present. The donor was CMV seropositive and was included in the group of 250 to 300 seropositive cohort members. A peripheral blood sample was provided by each donor, and peripheral blood mononuclear cells were used for TCR beta sequencing. The Qiagen DNeasy Blood Extraction Kit was used to extract genomic DNA from the blood cell samples. What the authors observed across the whole study: In a later analysis, some 17,000 TCR beta sequences were associated with specific HLA alleles at a false discovery rate of 0.05. An earlier analysis of approximately 500 of the donors showed that most TCR beta V segments appeared in productive rearrangements either about 90% or about 30% of the time, which broadly matched IMGT annotations. Linkage disequilibrium might explain the correlated functional status among segregating V segments, but an unknown experimental factor could not be excluded. A later analysis reported that several top co-occurrence clusters appeared linked to parvovirus B19, influenza, CMV and Epstein-Barr virus. In this cohort, only TCR beta chains were sequenced, and detectable features were limited by the absence of alpha or paired-chain data. Cytomegalovirus status was reported to be diagnosed by the classifier with high specificity and sensitivity in both the original and validation cohorts. According to a later genetic analysis, donors in an Asian-associated ancestry cluster had fewer N-insertions in productive TCRs than the approximately 670-donor mean. In vitro tests confirmed that a few of the cytomegalovirus-associated TCR beta chains recognize cytomegalovirus antigens. Most TCR sequences were seen in very few donors, while some public TCRs were found in many individuals. The presence/absence analyses assumed that sequencing depth was roughly uniform across donors, and that assumption may not be true. In a later analysis, the rate of TCR association differed among HLA loci, with DRB1 alleles having the most associated TCRs and HLA-C alleles having the fewest. CMV serostatus was the only immune exposure information available for the cohort. When HLA alleles, especially DR and DQ, strongly co-occurred, attributing TCR associations to individual alleles was difficult. According to a later analysis, most CMV-associated TCR beta chains appeared to be HLA-restricted, and the HLA associations seemed to be driven largely by CMV exposure. The study gave a list of over 150 TCR beta chains associated with cytomegalovirus. Because the 87-base-pair reads could not distinguish some IMGT-functional V segments, including TRBV6-2 and TRBV6-3, those segments were excluded. In a later analysis, HLA-associated TCR beta chains were found to be more clonally expanded and to have lower generation probabilities than equally common non-associated chains. A further reported finding was that TCR beta sequences accurately predicted the HLA-A and HLA-B alleles for most subjects in the first cohort. Because counts were too low, about 18 rarely observed V segments, including chromosome 9 orphons, were excluded from the earlier analysis of some 590 of the donors. A cluster of highly shared sequence variants was judged likely to represent a technical artifact of the sequencing pipeline. An association between a missense DCLRE1C variant and V-gene and J-gene trimming of TCR beta chains was found in a later genetic analysis and replicated in an independent cohort. Because some donors lacked HLA typing at each locus, the association tests relied only on the typed subset. It was suggested by the authors that the approach could potentially be generalized to other disease states and immunological phenotypes.

Via the germline V gene (reference sequence), CDR1 is MNHEY and CDR2 SMNVEV. Germline trimming amounts to 7 bases on V and 7 bases on J, with 13 as the count of junction bases outside the gene matches. The CDR3 goes from the cysteine to the phenylalanine over 14 residues. Of all the DNA, just the CDR3 is kept, 42 bases in frame from base 1. Points on this clone: Its antigen is unknown. Base quality data are lacking; no much larger clone is found one base away.

The library was built by means of the immunoSEQ multiplex PCR assay. For the multiplex PCR, a mixture combining 60 forward primers for TCR Vbeta segments and 13 reverse primers for TCR Jbeta segments was used. Amplification of the CDR3 region of rearranged TCR beta genes was performed with a multiplex PCR assay on genomic DNA. On the Illumina HiSeq System, the amplified TCR beta libraries were sequenced as 87-base-pair reads. As for the authors' bioinformatics: A later analysis tallied tens of millions of unique TCR beta chains across the 650 to 750 repertoires, and 10 million to 11 million of those chains were shared by two or more donors. Raw reads were error-corrected and collapsed into unique sequences with a nearest-neighbor algorithm that merged closely related sequences to remove PCR and sequencing errors. To assign V, D and J gene segments, CDR3 sequences were aligned to IMGT reference sequences. Each retained sequence needed at least a six-nucleotide match to both a V gene segment and a J gene segment. Rearrangements were classified as productive when the CDR3 lacked stop codons and remained in frame with V and J, and all other rearrangements were classified as non-productive. Following IMGT convention, CDR3 was defined as the stretch from the second conserved V-encoded cysteine up to the conserved J-encoded phenylalanine. The earlier analysis of some 600 of the donors excluded sequences that lacked an unambiguous match to a single V gene segment. An earlier analysis of 587 of the donors called V segments functional above 56.7% productive rearrangements and segregating when the between-donor standard deviation exceeded 5%. A statistical classification framework was developed to diagnose cytomegalovirus status using the catalog of TCR beta chain sequences. In a later analysis, V and J genes were assigned by comparing TCR nucleotide sequences against IMGT/GENE-DB human TR gene sequences. The TCRdist pipeline was used in a later analysis to assign CDR3 sequences and most-parsimonious VDJ recombination scenarios. A later analysis defined each TCR beta chain by its CDR3 amino acid sequence plus V-gene family, and excluded reads lacking a unique V-gene family. To address suspected cross-contamination and a sequencing artifact, a later analysis removed around 600 highly shared, low-generation-probability nucleotide sequences. A later analysis calculated a clonal expansion index for each public chain from normalized within-repertoire ranks of inferred template counts. A later analysis computed generation probabilities with a VDJ recombination model fitted to out-of-frame rearrangements, and checked the results against IGoR. A later analysis scored TCR-TCR, TCR-HLA and TCR-CMV co-occurrence with hypergeometric tests, applying a repertoire-size bias correction to TCR pairs. A later analysis estimated false discovery rates by permuting HLA or CMV assignments 20 times. In a later analysis, co-occurring TCRs were grouped with DBSCAN, and TCRdist sequence similarity was added when clustering was performed within HLA-allele-positive subsets. For co-occurrence clustering, repertoires with fewer than 30,000 or more than 120,000 public chains were excluded, along with five or six repertoires with anomalous nucleotide sharing. Imported from immuneACCESS, the table was reduced by TCRdb to in-frame sequences with V and J called. These copies leave out some clones; in studies compared against another copy, an unresolved V gene accounts for under half, and the cause of the remainder is not known. V and J calls and clone size are given by that table; D and trimming were obtained from the DNA. Present in this sample are about 120,000 clones, approximately 80% of which were seen just once. The top ten clones comprise 3% of the sample.

The chain links TRBV27 with TRBJ2-7, with 7 bases matching TRBD2. Sequencing input: PBMCs. This TCR was recovered from a woman aged 18-29 years in good health and CMV-seropositive. The nucleotide sequence is TGTGCCAGCAACCCCGCTAGCGGAGATCGGGAGCAGTACTTC. This codes for CASNPASGDREQYF.